The T cell receptor (beta chain) under discussion was sequenced for a study of identical twins (dated by TCRdb to 2016 to 2017). General notes on the study: To test whether fetal clonotypes persist, this study deep-sequenced TCR alpha and beta repertoires from monozygotic twins, from unrelated adults of various ages, and from cord blood. To rule out contamination, replicate twin experiments were performed at different times with different library preparation protocols. General study outcomes and caveats: Compared with coincidental sharing between unrelated individuals, out-of-frame TCR alpha sequences shared between twins showed an excess of sequences with low generation probability. Invariant T cells such as MAIT and iNKT could partly confound zero-insertion analyses, though diverse VJ usage argued against this for most clonotypes. The excess sharing between twins in beta out-of-frame sequences was weaker because fewer shared sequences reduced the signal-to-noise ratio. Abundant cord blood beta clonotypes carried fewer insertions; young adult naive repertoires showed a weaker similar trend, while memory repertoires showed none. In monozygotic twins, out-of-frame TCR alpha sharing was systematically underestimated by recombination models, although the models agreed with sharing between unrelated individuals. Because the same donors could not be followed over many years, the conclusions relied on cross-sectional statistical analysis.

A word on this clonotype: Its antigen target is currently unknown. No much larger clone is present one base from it, and per-base qualities are unavailable.

Every donor was a healthy Caucasian. The twin cohort consisted of three pairs of female monozygotic twins, all aged roughly 18 to 30 years. Positive isolation kits from Invitrogen were used to isolate CD4+ and CD8+ T cell populations. Receptor libraries were prepared by 5' RACE. These reads were obtained on an Illumina HiSeq 2000. A universal primer binding site was introduced by template switching, and a unique molecular identifier was present in the final cDNA, enabling accurate counting of TCR cDNA molecules. First-strand cDNA for TCR alpha and beta chains was synthesized from specific primers in the conserved constant-segment region. Each cDNA library was double barcoded, with a SMART-Mk sample barcode plus Illumina barcodes, to control for contamination. TruSeq adapter sequences, together with Illumina sample barcodes, were added in two successive PCR steps. TCR alpha and beta cDNA libraries were sequenced on the Illumina HiSeq platform with custom primers. The paper's processing steps were these. Unique molecular identifiers were extracted from raw reads with MiGEC, and CDR3 positions were determined with MiXCR. Recombination models were inferred per individual with the repgenHMM and IGoR tools using an EM algorithm. The analysis of shared clonotypes was done with the tcR package in R, with sharing normalized by the product of cloneset sizes. To study raw recombination without the effects of thymic and clonal selection, out-of-frame nonproductive sequences were analyzed. Using fastp at Q25 and MiXCR, TCRdb reprocessed the public reads and kept productive beta chains. Rows are unified per CDR3 protein, each entry keeping the most common DNA and genes. Here the V and J calls rest on TCRdb's processing, not on the authors' analysis. The sample yields about 340,000 distinct CDR3 sequences; about 12% were counted once. 7.2% of the sample goes to the ten largest clones.

The same data also went into a second study, on yellow fever vaccine responses in identical twins. The second study's paper adds: According to the authors, the vaccine-induced T cell response in identical twins seemed to be partly convergent and partly specific to each individual. In identical twins, the study followed T cell clones that responded to the vaccine with precision.

The sample comprised CD8+ T cells sorted from blood. The origin of this receptor is a woman aged 18-29 years in good health.

The sequence in DNA is TGTGCCAGCAGTGAACTGTTATTTGGGCGGGAGGGATCGGACACCGGGGAGCTGTTTTTT. Its translation reads: CASSELLFGREGSDTGELFF. Recombination linked TRBV25-1 to TRBJ2-2, with TRBD2 identical over 9 junction bases. Looking up the germline V gene yields CDR1 MGHDK and CDR2 SYGVNS. The CDR3 contains 20 residues, cysteine and phenylalanine counted. Only the CDR3 portion is preserved as DNA: 60 bases, with reading frame beginning at the first base. Clipping removes 2 bases from V and 3 bases from J, with 16 as the unmatched junction base count. The full variable domain, with segments outside the CDR3 supplied by the reference TRBV25-1 and TRBJ2-2 proteins, appears as EADIYQTPRYLVIGTGKKITLECSQTMGHDKMYWYQQDPGMELHLIHYSYGVNSTEKGDLSSESTVSRIRTEHFPLTLESARPSHTSQYLCASSELLFGREGSDTGELFFGEGSRLTVL.